The source of this TCR beta chain is a study of T cell clones after liver transplantation. Study overall: As an antigen-independent comparator, third-party-reactive TCRbeta sequences came from pre-transplant mixed lymphocyte reactions. Timepoints were pre-transplant, pre-withdrawal, and after withdrawal was completed or failed. At least one year of complete immunosuppression withdrawal without enzymes over twice normal defined tolerance.

Profiling relied on immunoSEQ multiplex PCR, and the TCRdb table lists in-frame clones only, not all of them. The sample yields 50,000 to 70,000 clones, about two thirds seen once. CDR3 length: 12 amino acids. Germline CDR1 and CDR2: SGHRS and YFSETQ. V was shortened by 4 bases and J by 1 base, with 5 bases between the two germline ends. The sequence was obtained from a human patient who received a liver transplant. Some of the T cells might come from the graft donor. This specimen was CD4+ T cells from blood, taken at the approximately 16-month timepoint. V is TRBV5-1 and J is TRBJ2-5, with unresolved D. This chain's CDR3 is CASSHFQETQYF. CDR3 bases: TGCGCCAGCAGCCACTTCCAAGAGACCCAGTACTTC.